These 32 T cell receptor beta chains were all obtained from the same sample, sequenced in a study of regulatory T cells in long-lasting Graves disease. The time point here: persistent/refractory GD, antithyroid drugs over 5 years with positive TRAb. PBMC-extracted RNA yielded the TCR library. Investigators prepared the TCR beta libraries by applying iRepertoire HTBI primers and Arm-PCR of CDR3 regions. TCRdb analysed the multiplex PCR reads with MiXCR anew, one entry per CDR3 protein. The sample shows hundreds of thousands of distinct CDR3 sequences, about 30% of them seen only once. The material was peripheral blood mononuclear cells (PBMCs), obtained when the disease was refractory, from a patient treated with antithyroid drugs. The origin of the receptors is a female donor with Graves disease.

Notes on this clonotype: A much larger clone differs from this one at a single base, so this may be a read error. CDR3: CASSTGQDNEELFF. The CDR3 nucleotides read TGTGCCAGCAGTACGGGACAGGACAATGAAGAACTGTTTTTT. The chain has TRBV2 and TRBJ1-4; TRBD1 matches 8 bases. The CDR3 loop spans 14 amino acids. CDR1 and CDR2 from the germline V gene are SNHLY and FYNNEI.

The sample holds many counts of this clonotype. V gene TRBV28 combines with J gene TRBJ2-7; 9 bases align to TRBD1. This CDR3 region has 15 residues. Germline V gene lookup returns CDR1 MDHEN and CDR2 SYDVKM. The V and J ends lost 2 bases and 3 bases, in that order; junction bases with no gene match: 5. The CDR3 spells CASSLGGQGFYEQYF. The CDR3 coding sequence is TGTGCCAGCAGTTTAGGGGGACAGGGTTTCTACGAGCAGTACTTC.

On this clonotype itself: The conserved final phenylalanine or tryptophan is absent from the CDR3, which likely points to a read error. The rearrangement uses TRBV9 and TRBJ1-5; TRBD1 might be the D (5 bases). Germline CDR1 is SGDLS and CDR2 is YYNGEE. V was trimmed by 5 bases and J by 0 bases, leaving 15 bases between them. The CDR3 has 16 residues. The CDR3 sequence: CASSWQGLYSNQPQHL. CDR3 nucleotide sequence: TGTGCCAGCAGTTGGCAGGGACTGTATAGCAATCAGCCCCAGCATCTT.

V gene TRBV19 combines with J gene TRBJ1-1; D is ambiguous. In germline, CDR1 is LNHDA, CDR2 SQIVND (reference sequence). The CDR3 length is 12 residues. V was cut by 6 bases and J by 6 bases, with 11 bases left in between. The CDR3 region has the DNA TGTGCCAGTAGACCAGGTGCGGCTGAAGCTTTCTTT. This gives the protein CASRPGAAEAFF.

This clonotype appeared many times. J is TRBJ1-6 and V is TRBV6-1; D perhaps matches TRBD1 (6 bases). Looked up from germline, CDR1 is MNHNS and CDR2 is SASEGT. This CDR3 is built from 13 residues. Trimming stripped 6 bases from V and 7 bases from J, with 10 bases between. CDR3 amino acids: CASSVTGNSPLHF. CDR3 sequence (DNA): TGTGCCAGCAGCGTTACAGGGAATTCACCCCTCCACTTT.

J is TRBJ1-5 and V is TRBV7-2; TRBD1 is a possible D gene (5 bases). Germline V gene sequence: CDR1 SGHTA, CDR2 FQGNSA. Trimming left V 3 bases short and J 8 bases short, with 17 bases between. The CDR3 length is 15 residues. The DNA of the CDR3 is TGTGCCAGCAGCTTGTCAGGGAGAGGGTCGGAGCCCCAGCATTTT. Its protein is CASSLSGRGSEPQHF.

The genes are TRBV27 and TRBJ1-1; D unclear. The germline gives CDR1 MNHEY, CDR2 SMNVEV (reference sequence). The V and J ends lost 3 bases and 4 bases respectively, with 12 bases between them. The CDR3 totals 14 residues. DNA of the CDR3: TGTGCCAGCAGTTTGAGGGTCCAGTCCACTGAAGCTTTCTTT. Translating it yields CASSLRVQSTEAFF.

V and J are TRBV27 and TRBJ1-1; perhaps TRBD1 as D (6 bases). The germline gives CDR1 MNHEY, CDR2 SMNVEV (reference sequence). Trimming left V 2 bases short and J 1 base short, with 11 bases between. The CDR3 has 15 residues. CDR3 sequence reads: CASSLQGQTNTEAFF. The CDR3 DNA reads as TGTGCCAGCAGTTTACAGGGACAAACGAACACTGAAGCTTTCTTT.

V is TRBV6-2 or TRBV6-3 and J is TRBJ2-5; perhaps D is TRBD1 or TRBD2 (6 bases each). The length of the CDR3 is 17 residues. Germline CDR1 is MNHEY and CDR2 is SVGEGT. V lost 2 bases to trimming and J lost 4 bases, with 20 bases between them. The CDR3 sequence: CASSYILGGTKGETQYF. The CDR3 nucleotides read TGTGCCAGCAGTTACATCCTTGGCGGGACAAAAGGAGAGACCCAGTACTTC.

The chain employs TRBV5-1 and TRBJ1-6; maybe TRBD1 (5 bases). V was pared by 1 base and J by 5 bases, with 10 bases between. Germline values: CDR1 SGHRS, CDR2 YFSETQ. The CDR3 spans 15 residues. The CDR3 sequence is CASSLRARDNSPLHF. The CDR3 coding sequence is TGCGCCAGCAGCTTGCGAGCCAGGGATAATTCACCCCTCCACTTT. The variable domain in full, completed from reference TRBV5-1 and TRBJ1-6, reads KAGVTQTPRYLIKTRGQQVTLSCSPISGHRSVSWYQQTPGQGLQFLFEYFSETQRNKGNFPGRFSGRQFSNSRSEMNVSTLELGDSALYLCASSLRARDNSPLHFGNGTRLTVT.

Many counts were recorded for this clonotype. This chain links TRBV12-3 or TRBV12-4 with TRBJ1-5; D not certain. The CDR3 has 14 residues. Trimming took 7 bases from V and 0 from J, leaving 10 bases between them. The DNA for the CDR3 is TGTGCCAGCACTAAGAACGGTAGCAATCAGCCCCAGCATTTT. Translation gives CASTKNGSNQPQHF.

This clonotype was seen only a few times. This rearrangement joins TRBV3-1 to TRBJ1-6; TRBD1 matches at 7 bases. The CDR3 length is 15 residues. Per the germline V gene, CDR1 is LGHDT and CDR2 is YNNKEL (reference sequence). The V and J ends lost 1 base and 13 bases, in that order; junction bases with no gene match: 10. CDR3 nucleotides: TGTGCCAGCAGCCAAGGCCCGACAGGGCGCGGTCCCCTCCACTTT. This gives the protein CASSQGPTGRGPLHF.

Concerning this clonotype itself: Germline is not matched at one junction end, which may reflect a read error. The V and J genes are TRBV11-2 and TRBJ2-7, with 9 bases aligning to TRBD2. The CDR3 consists of 16 residues. CDR1 and CDR2 from the germline V gene are SGHAT and FQNNGV. In nucleotides, the CDR3 is TGTACCAGCAGCTTAGTCTCGCTAGCGGGAACCTACGAGCAGTACTTC. Its protein product is CTSSLVSLAGTYEQYF.

This clonotype has more than one count but fewer than ten. The chain is built from TRBV6-4 and TRBJ2-7; no reliable D call. The CDR3 totals 14 residues. From germline, CDR1 is MRHNA and CDR2 SNTAGT. The germline V and J ends were trimmed by 5 bases and 1 base, with 12 bases remaining between them. CDR3 nucleotide sequence: TGTGCCAGCAGTTACCCGGCGGAGTCCTACGAGCAGTACTTC. Protein: CASSYPAESYEQYF.

Regarding this clonotype: This may be a read error: a much more frequent sequence differs by one nucleotide. The chain couples TRBV12-3 or TRBV12-4 to TRBJ2-7, with D uncertain. Trimming removed 6 bases from V and 2 bases from J, with 14 bases in between. The CDR3 sequence is 14 residues long. CDR3 nucleotide sequence: TGTGCCAGCAGCTGGAGACGGTCGCCCTACGAGCAGTACTTC. Its protein is CASSWRRSPYEQYF.

The rearrangement links TRBV28 to TRBJ1-4, with TRBD1 matching 8 bases. The V gene end was trimmed by 3 bases and the J gene end by 8 bases; junction bases not matched to a gene: 5. The CDR3 has 14 residues. Per the germline V gene, CDR1 is MDHEN and CDR2 is SYDVKM. The CDR3 protein is CASSLTPGGEKLFF. The CDR3, as DNA: TGTGCCAGCAGTTTGACCCCAGGGGGCGAAAAACTGTTTTTT.

This clonotype has only a few counts. The chain uses TRBV6-1 and TRBJ2-7; TRBD2 matches 12 bases. The CDR3 loop spans 16 amino acids. Germline CDR1 and CDR2: MNHNS and SASEGT. With 7 bases clipped from V and 0 bases from J, the junction kept 7 bases outside the gene matches. CDR3 region: CASTRRTSGNSYEQYF. In DNA, the CDR3 is TGTGCCAGCACCCGCCGGACTAGCGGGAACTCCTACGAGCAGTACTTC.

The gene calls are TRBV12-3 or TRBV12-4 and TRBJ1-2; D perhaps matches TRBD1 (5 bases). This CDR3 contains 17 residues. V was pared by 6 bases and J by 8 bases, with 28 bases between. In nucleotides, the CDR3 is TGTGCCAGCAGCCAACCTTCCGGCGGGGGGAAGGTGGAAGGCTACACCTTC. Its translation is CASSQPSGGGKVEGYTF.

On this clonotype itself: A much larger clone differs by one base, so this may be a read error. This chain joins TRBV3-1 and TRBJ2-7; 14 nucleotides match TRBD2. The CDR3 sequence is 14 residues long. Germline CDR1 and CDR2: LGHDT and YNNKEL (reference sequence). The CDR3 bases are TGTGCCGGCAGCCTGGGACTAGCGGGAGACGAGCAGTACTTC. This encodes CAGSLGLAGDEQYF.

The chain carries TRBV5-1 and TRBJ2-5; D is uncertain. V was trimmed by 0 bases and J by 4 bases, leaving 10 bases between them. CDR3 length: 14 amino acids. Germline V lookup: CDR1 SGHRS, CDR2 YFSETQ. CDR3 nucleotide sequence: TGCGCCAGCAGCTTGGAGGCTATCGGAGAGACCCAGTACTTC. Protein sequence: CASSLEAIGETQYF. The variable domain in full, completed from reference TRBV5-1 and TRBJ2-5, reads KAGVTQTPRYLIKTRGQQVTLSCSPISGHRSVSWYQQTPGQGLQFLFEYFSETQRNKGNFPGRFSGRQFSNSRSEMNVSTLELGDSALYLCASSLEAIGETQYFGPGTRLLVL.

This clonotype was detected many times. The rearrangement joins TRBV11-2 to TRBJ2-5; unclear D gene. The V end was cut by 3 bases, the J end by 7 bases, with 6 bases between. Germline V gene data show CDR1 as SGHAT and CDR2 as FQNNGV. This CDR3 is 11 amino acids long. The CDR3 loop is CASSFLGTQYF. In nucleotides, the CDR3 is TGTGCCAGCAGCTTTCTCGGGACCCAGTACTTC.

This clonotype showed up just once. The chain is built from TRBV30 and TRBJ1-5; 8 bases agree with TRBD1. The length of the CDR3 is 15 residues. Germline assignment: CDR1 GTSNPN and CDR2 SVGIG (reference sequence). The J segment lost 3 bases and the V segment lost 1 base, leaving 5 bases of the junction unmatched. Here the CDR3 reads CAWSAHQGANQPQHF. As DNA, the CDR3 is TGTGCCTGGAGTGCCCATCAGGGGGCCAATCAGCCCCAGCATTTT. Based on the CDR3 plus reference TRBV30 and TRBJ1-5, the full variable domain is SQTIHQWPATLVQPVGSPLSLECTVEGTSNPNLYWYRQAAGRGLQLLFYSVGIGQISSEVPQNLSASRPQDRQFILSSKKLLLSDSGFYLCAWSAHQGANQPQHFGDGTRLSIL.

The chain has TRBV6-1 and TRBJ1-5; 10 nucleotides agree with TRBD1. Trimming took 3 bases from V and 4 from J; bases not matched to a gene: 18. Germline CDR1 reads MNHNS; CDR2 reads SASEGT. The CDR3 is 20 amino acids. DNA for the CDR3: TGTGCCAGCAGTGACTCGAGGGACAGGGGATTGTATATATGGAATCAGCCCCAGCATTTT. Translation: CASSDSRDRGLYIWNQPQHF.

This clonotype has a handful of counts. This chain uses TRBV7-2 with TRBJ2-7; no clear D gene. V was shortened by 4 bases and J by 2 bases, with 18 bases between the two germline ends. Germline V gene sequence: CDR1 SGHTA, CDR2 FQGNSA. CDR3 size: 16 residues. The CDR3 coding sequence is TGTGCCAGCAGCTCAGACTTGATGCGAGGACCCTACGAGCAGTACTTC. It encodes CASSSDLMRGPYEQYF.

The chain joins TRBV6-1 to TRBJ2-7; D is undetermined. This CDR3 spans 13 amino acids. V lost 6 bases, J lost 6 bases, and 15 bases lay in between. Germline loops: CDR1 MNHNS, CDR2 SASEGT. CDR3 amino acids: CASSLYVGSEQYF. The CDR3 coding sequence is TGTGCCAGCAGCCTCTACGTTGGAAGCGAGCAGTACTTC.

This clonotype showed up many times. This chain connects TRBV25-1 to TRBJ2-7; maybe TRBD1 (5 bases). CDR1 and CDR2 (germline): MGHDK, SYGVNS. The CDR3 totals 11 residues. Trimming removed 6 bases at V and 5 bases at J, with 8 bases between. The CDR3 loop reads CASSTGNEQYF. CDR3 bases: TGTGCCAGCAGCACAGGTAACGAGCAGTACTTC.

This chain joins TRBV5-4 and TRBJ2-7; perhaps TRBD2 as D (5 bases). V lost 0 bases, J lost 6 bases, and 16 bases lay in between. Germline loops: CDR1 SGHNT, CDR2 YYREEE (reference sequence). This CDR3 comprises 15 residues. CDR3 protein: CASSLAKMGVSEQYF. CDR3 in DNA: TGTGCCAGCAGCTTGGCCAAGATGGGAGTATCCGAGCAGTACTTC.

This clonotype came up many times. The chain recombines TRBV28 with TRBJ1-1; no clear D gene. With 6 bases removed from V and 6 bases from J, the gap between germline ends came to 11 bases. The V gene's germline CDR1 is MDHEN and CDR2 SYDVKM. The CDR3 runs to 12 residues. Here the CDR3 reads CASRSVGSEAFF. CDR3 bases: TGTGCCAGCAGGTCGGTGGGGTCTGAAGCTTTCTTT.

This clonotype was recorded at least ten times. The CDR3 spells CASSNSGLYGYTF. CDR3 DNA: TGTGCCAGCAGCAACAGCGGGTTGTATGGCTACACCTTC. The genes are TRBV6-1 and TRBJ1-2, with D uncertain. Germline V gene data show CDR1 as MNHNS and CDR2 as SASEGT. The V and J ends lost 6 bases and 5 bases respectively, with 13 bases between them. The CDR3 length is 13 residues.

The chain recombines TRBV7-9 with TRBJ1-4, with TRBD1 matching over 9 bases. The germline V gene encodes CDR1 SEHNR and CDR2 FQNEAQ (reference sequence). With 0 bases clipped from V and 5 bases from J, the junction kept 4 bases outside the gene matches. This CDR3 has 16 amino acids. In nucleotides, the CDR3 is TGTGCCAGCAGCTTAGCGTCGGGGACAGGGAATGAAAAACTGTTTTTT. Protein sequence: CASSLASGTGNEKLFF.

This clonotype has a handful of counts. The chain links TRBV12-3 or TRBV12-4 to TRBJ2-1; TRBD2 might be the D (6 bases). V was trimmed by 2 bases and J by 3 bases, leaving 11 bases between them. The CDR3 sequence is 15 residues long. The CDR3 is CASSLRERVYNEQFF. The CDR3 region has the DNA TGTGCCAGCAGTTTAAGGGAGCGGGTCTACAATGAGCAGTTCTTC.

This chain links TRBV6-5 with TRBJ2-7; 11 nucleotides agree with TRBD2. The CDR3 spans 22 residues. With V trimmed by 0 bases and J by 4 bases, 23 bases remained unmatched. Germline assignment: CDR1 MNHEY and CDR2 SVGAGI. CDR3 loop: CASSYSKGDQASGRLNRYEQYF. As DNA, the CDR3 is TGTGCCAGCAGTTACTCGAAGGGGGATCAGGCTAGCGGGAGGTTGAATAGGTACGAGCAGTACTTC.